The present T cell receptor beta chain was sequenced within a study of blood T cell repertoires in COVID-19. The length of the CDR3 is 17 residues. Looked up from germline, CDR1 is WNHNN and CDR2 is SYGVQD (reference sequence). Unmatched junction bases numbered 6, after V lost 0 bases and J lost 5 bases. This clone occurred once. TCRdb's table, derived via immunoSEQ multiplex PCR, lists solely in-frame clones and lacks some. Of approximately 270,000 clones listed, about 90% are singletons. This chain joins TRBV10-1 and TRBJ2-1; 11 nucleotides agree with TRBD2. The sample taken for sequencing was PBMCs or T cells enriched from blood (not recorded which). This sequence was found in a woman under 40 with acute COVID-19. The CDR3 DNA reads as TGCGCCAGCAGTGAGTCCGCTAGCGGGAGGTCCAACAATGAGCAGTTCTTC. Protein sequence: CASSESASGRSNNEQFF.